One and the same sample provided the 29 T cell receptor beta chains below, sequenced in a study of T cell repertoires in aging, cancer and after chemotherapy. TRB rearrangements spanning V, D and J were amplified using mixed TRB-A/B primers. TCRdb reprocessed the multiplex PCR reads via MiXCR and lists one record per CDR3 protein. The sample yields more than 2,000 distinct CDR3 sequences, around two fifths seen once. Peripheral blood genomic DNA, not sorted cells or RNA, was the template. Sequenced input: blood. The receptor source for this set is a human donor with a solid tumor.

The CDR3 here is CASSEDNEQFF. In DNA, the CDR3 is TGTGCCAGTAGTGAGGATAATGAGCAGTTCTTC. The chain combines TRBV19 with TRBJ2-1; D not certain. This CDR3 is 11 amino acids long. The germline V gene has CDR1 LNHDA and CDR2 SQIVND (reference sequence). V was clipped by 5 bases and J by 7 bases, with 6 bases between them.

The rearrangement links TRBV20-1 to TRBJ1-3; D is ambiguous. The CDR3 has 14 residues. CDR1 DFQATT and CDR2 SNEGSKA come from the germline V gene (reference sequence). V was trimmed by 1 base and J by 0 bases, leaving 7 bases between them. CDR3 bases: TGCAGTGCTAGAGTACAGAGCTCTGGAAACACCATATATTTT. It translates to CSARVQSSGNTIYF.

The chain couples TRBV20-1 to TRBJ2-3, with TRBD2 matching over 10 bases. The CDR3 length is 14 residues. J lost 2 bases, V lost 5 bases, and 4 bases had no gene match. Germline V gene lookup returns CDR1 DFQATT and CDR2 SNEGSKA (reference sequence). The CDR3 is CSAQLAGNTDTQYF. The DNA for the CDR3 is TGCAGTGCTCAACTAGCGGGGAACACAGATACGCAGTATTTT.

The CDR3 DNA follows: TGTGCCAGCACCCAAACAGGAGTCACTGAAGCTTTCTTT. It translates to CASTQTGVTEAFF. The chain links TRBV6-1 to TRBJ1-1; TRBD1 might be the D (5 bases). V was trimmed by 7 bases and J by 4 bases, leaving 13 bases between them. Looked up from germline, CDR1 is MNHNS and CDR2 is SASEGT. This CDR3 is 13 amino acids long.

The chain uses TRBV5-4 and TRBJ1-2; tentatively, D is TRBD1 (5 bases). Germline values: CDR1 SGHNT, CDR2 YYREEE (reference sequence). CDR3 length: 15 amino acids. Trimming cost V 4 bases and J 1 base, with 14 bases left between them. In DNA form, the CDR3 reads TGTGCCAGCAGCCCCAAAGGAGGGGATAACTATGGCTACACCTTC. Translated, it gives CASSPKGGDNYGYTF. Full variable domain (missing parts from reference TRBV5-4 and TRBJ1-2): ETGVTQSPTHLIKTRGQQVTLRCSSQSGHNTVSWYQQALGQGPQFIFQYYREEENGRGNFPPRFSGLQFPNYSSELNVNALELDDSALYLCASSPKGGDNYGYTFGSGTRLTVV.

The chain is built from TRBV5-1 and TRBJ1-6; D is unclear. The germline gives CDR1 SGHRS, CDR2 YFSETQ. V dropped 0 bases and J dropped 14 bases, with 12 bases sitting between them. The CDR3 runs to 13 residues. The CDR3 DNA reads TGCGCCAGCAGCTTGGGACCCCCGAGGACCCTCCACTTT. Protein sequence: CASSLGPPRTLHF. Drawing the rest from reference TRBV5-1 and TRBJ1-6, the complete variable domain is KAGVTQTPRYLIKTRGQQVTLSCSPISGHRSVSWYQQTPGQGLQFLFEYFSETQRNKGNFPGRFSGRQFSNSRSEMNVSTLELGDSALYLCASSLGPPRTLHFGNGTRLTVT.

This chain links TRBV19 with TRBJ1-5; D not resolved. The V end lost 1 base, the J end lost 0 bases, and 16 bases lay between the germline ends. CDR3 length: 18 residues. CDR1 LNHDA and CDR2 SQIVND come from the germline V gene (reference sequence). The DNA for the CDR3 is TGTGCCAGTAGTATAGTTCGAGACGGGAGGAGTAGCAATCAGCCCCAGCATTTT. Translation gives CASSIVRDGRSSNQPQHF. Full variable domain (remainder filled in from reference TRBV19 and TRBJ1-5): DGGITQSPKYLFRKEGQNVTLSCEQNLNHDAMYWYRQDPGQGLRLIYYSQIVNDFQKGDIAEGYSVSREKKESFPLTVTSAQKNPTAFYLCASSIVRDGRSSNQPQHFGDGTRLSIL.

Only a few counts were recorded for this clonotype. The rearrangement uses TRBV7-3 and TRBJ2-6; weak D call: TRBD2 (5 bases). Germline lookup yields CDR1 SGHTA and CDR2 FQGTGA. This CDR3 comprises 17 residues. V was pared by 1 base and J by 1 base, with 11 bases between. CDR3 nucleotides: TGTGCCAGCAGCTTAAGGGGAGCAGGATCTGGGGCCAACGTCCTGACTTTC. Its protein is CASSLRGAGSGANVLTF.

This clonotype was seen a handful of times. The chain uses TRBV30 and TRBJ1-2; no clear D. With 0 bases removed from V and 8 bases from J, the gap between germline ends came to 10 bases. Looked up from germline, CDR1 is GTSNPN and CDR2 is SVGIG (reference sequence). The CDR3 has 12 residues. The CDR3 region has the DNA TGTGCCTGGAGTGTAAACCTCGCGGGCTACACCTTC. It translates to CAWSVNLAGYTF.

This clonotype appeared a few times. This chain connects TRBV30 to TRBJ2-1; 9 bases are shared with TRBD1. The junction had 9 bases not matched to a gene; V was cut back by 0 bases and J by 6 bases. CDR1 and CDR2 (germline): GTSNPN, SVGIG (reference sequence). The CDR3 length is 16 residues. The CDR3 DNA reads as TGTGCCTGGAGTGTTTCAACAGGGGGCTGGTCCAATGAGCAGTTCTTC. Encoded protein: CAWSVSTGGWSNEQFF.

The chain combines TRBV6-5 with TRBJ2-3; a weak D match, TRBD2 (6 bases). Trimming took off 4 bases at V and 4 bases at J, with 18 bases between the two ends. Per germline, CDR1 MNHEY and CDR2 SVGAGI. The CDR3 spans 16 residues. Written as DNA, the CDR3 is TGTGCCAGCAGTTGGGGTGGTAGCGGAGGACCAGATACGCAGTATTTT. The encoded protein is CASSWGGSGGPDTQYF.

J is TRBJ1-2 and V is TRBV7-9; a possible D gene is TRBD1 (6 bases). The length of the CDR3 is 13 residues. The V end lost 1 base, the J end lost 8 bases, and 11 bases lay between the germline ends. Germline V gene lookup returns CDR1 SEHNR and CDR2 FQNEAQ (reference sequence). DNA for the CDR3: TGTGCCAGCAGCTTAGACAGGGCCGGAGGCTACACCTTC. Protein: CASSLDRAGGYTF.

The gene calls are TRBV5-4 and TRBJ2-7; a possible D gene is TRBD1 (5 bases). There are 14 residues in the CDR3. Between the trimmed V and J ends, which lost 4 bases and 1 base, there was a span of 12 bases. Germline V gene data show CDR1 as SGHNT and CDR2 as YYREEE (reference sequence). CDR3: CASSGAATSYEQYF. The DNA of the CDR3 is TGTGCCAGCAGCGGGGCTGCCACATCCTACGAGCAGTACTTC.

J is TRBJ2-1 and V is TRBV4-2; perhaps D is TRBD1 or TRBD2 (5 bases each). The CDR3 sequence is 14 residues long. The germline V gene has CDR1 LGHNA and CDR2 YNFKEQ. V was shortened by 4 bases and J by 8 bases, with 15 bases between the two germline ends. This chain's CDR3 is CASSPGAGTHEQFF. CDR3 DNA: TGTGCCAGCAGCCCCGGAGCCGGGACCCATGAGCAGTTCTTC.

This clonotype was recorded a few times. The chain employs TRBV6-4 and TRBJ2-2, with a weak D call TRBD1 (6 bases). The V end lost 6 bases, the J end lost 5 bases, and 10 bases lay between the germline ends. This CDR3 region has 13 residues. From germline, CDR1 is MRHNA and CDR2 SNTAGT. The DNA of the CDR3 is TGTGCCAGCAGCAACAGGGATACCGGGGAGCTGTTTTTT. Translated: CASSNRDTGELFF.

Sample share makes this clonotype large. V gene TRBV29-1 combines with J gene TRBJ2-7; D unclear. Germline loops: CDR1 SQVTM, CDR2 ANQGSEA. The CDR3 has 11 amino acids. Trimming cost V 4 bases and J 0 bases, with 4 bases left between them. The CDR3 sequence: CSVVLSYEQYF. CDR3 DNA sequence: TGCAGCGTTGTCCTCTCCTACGAGCAGTACTTC.

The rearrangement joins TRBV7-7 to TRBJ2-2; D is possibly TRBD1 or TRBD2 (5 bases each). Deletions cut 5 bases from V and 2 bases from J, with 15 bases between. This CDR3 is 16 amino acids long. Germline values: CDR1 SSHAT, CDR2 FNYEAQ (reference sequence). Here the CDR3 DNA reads TGTGCCAGCAGCATGGGACGGATGATTAACACCGGGGAGCTGTTTTTT. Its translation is CASSMGRMINTGELFF. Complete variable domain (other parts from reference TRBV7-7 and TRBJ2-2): GAGVSQSPRYKVTKRGQDVTLRCDPISSHATLYWYQQALGQGPEFLTYFNYEAQPDKSGLPSDRFSAERPEGSISTLTIQRTEQRDSAMYRCASSMGRMINTGELFFGEGSRLTVL.

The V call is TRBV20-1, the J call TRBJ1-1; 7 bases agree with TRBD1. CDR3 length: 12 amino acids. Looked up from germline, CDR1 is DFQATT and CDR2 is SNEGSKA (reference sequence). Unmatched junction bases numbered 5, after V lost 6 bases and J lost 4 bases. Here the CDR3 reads CSANRGGTEAFF. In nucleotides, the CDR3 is TGCAGTGCAAACAGGGGCGGCACTGAAGCTTTCTTT.

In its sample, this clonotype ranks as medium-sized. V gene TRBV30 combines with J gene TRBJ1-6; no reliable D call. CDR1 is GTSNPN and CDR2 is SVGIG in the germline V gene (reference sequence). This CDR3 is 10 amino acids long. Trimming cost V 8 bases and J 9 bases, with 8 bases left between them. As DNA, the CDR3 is TGTGCCGTAGGCAGTTCACCCCTCCACTTT. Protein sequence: CAVGSSPLHF.

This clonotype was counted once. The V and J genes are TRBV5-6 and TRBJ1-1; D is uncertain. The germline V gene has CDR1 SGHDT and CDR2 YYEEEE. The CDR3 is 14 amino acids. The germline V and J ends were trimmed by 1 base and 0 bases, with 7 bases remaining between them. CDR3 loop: CASSLNTLNTEAFF. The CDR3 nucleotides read TGTGCCAGCAGCTTGAACACCTTGAACACTGAAGCTTTCTTT.

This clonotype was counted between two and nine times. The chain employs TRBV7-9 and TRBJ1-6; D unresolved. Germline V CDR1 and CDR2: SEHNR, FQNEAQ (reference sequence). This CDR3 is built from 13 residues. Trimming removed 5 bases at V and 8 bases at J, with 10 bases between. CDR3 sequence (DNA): TGTGCCAGCAGCGCGACTGGGGATTCACCCCTCCACTTT. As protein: CASSATGDSPLHF.

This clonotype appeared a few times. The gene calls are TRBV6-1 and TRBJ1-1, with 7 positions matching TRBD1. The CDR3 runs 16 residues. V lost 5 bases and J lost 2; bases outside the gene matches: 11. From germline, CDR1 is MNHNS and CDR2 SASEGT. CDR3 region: CASSPRRGQINTEAFF. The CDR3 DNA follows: TGTGCCAGCAGTCCACGACGGGGACAGATTAACACTGAAGCTTTCTTT.

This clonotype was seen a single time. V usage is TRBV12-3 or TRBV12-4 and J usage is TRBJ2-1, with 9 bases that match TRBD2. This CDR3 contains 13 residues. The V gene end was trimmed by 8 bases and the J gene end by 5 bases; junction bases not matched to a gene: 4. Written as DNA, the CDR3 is TGTGCCAGCGCGGGAGGGCGGCACAATGAGCAGTTCTTC. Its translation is CASAGGRHNEQFF.

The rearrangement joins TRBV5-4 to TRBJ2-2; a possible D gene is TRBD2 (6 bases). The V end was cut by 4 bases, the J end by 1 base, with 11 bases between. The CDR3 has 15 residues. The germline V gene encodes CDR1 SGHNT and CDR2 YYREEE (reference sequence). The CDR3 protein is CASSTGTRNTGELFF. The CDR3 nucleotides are TGTGCCAGCAGCACCGGGACTCGGAACACCGGGGAGCTGTTTTTT.

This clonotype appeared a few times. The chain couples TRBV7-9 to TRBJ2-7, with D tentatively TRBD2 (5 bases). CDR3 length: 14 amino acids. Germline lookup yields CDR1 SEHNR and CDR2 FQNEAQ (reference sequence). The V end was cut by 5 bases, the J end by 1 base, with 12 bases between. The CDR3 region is CASSPPSGSYEQYF. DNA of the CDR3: TGTGCCAGCAGCCCCCCGAGCGGATCCTACGAGCAGTACTTC.

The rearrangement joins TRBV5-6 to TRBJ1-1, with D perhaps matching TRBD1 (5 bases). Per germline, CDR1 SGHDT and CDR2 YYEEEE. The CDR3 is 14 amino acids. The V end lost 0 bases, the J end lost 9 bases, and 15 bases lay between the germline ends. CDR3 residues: CASSLDGAGTKAFF. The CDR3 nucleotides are TGTGCCAGCAGCTTGGACGGGGCAGGGACTAAAGCTTTCTTT.

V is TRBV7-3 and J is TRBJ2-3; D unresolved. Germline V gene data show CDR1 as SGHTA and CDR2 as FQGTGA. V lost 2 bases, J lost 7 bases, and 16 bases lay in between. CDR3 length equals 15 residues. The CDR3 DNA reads TGTGCCAGCAGCTTAGGGGTGGGCAGTTTGAATACGCAGTATTTT. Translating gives CASSLGVGSLNTQYF.

The CDR3 DNA follows: TGTGCCAGCAGTTCCACAGGGATGACGGCTGGAAACACCATATATTTT. Residues: CASSSTGMTAGNTIYF. This chain connects TRBV6-5 to TRBJ1-3; possibly TRBD1 for D (6 bases). CDR1 and CDR2 from the germline V gene are MNHEY and SVGAGI. V was cut by 4 bases and J by 2 bases, with 15 bases left in between. The CDR3 length is 16 residues.

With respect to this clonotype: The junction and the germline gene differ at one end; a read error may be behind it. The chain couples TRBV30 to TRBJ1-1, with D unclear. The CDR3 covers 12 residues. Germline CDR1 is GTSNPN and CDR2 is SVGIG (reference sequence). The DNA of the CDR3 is TGTGCCTGGAGTGATCTAGACACTAAAGCTTTCTTT. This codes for CAWSDLDTKAFF.